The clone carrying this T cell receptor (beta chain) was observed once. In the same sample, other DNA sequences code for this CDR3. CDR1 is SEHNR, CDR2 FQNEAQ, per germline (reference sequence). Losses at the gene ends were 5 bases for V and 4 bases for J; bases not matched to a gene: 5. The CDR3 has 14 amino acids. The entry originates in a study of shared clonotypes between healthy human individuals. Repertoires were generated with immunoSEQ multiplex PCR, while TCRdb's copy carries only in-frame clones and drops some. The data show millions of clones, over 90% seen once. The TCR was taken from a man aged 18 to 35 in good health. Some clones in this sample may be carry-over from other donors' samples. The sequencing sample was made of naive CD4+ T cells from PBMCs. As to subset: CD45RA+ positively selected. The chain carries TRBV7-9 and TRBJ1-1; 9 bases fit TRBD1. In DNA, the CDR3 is TGTGCCAGCAGCCTCACAGGGGGCGGCACTGAAGCTTTCTTT. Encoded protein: CASSLTGGGTEAFF.